Sequencing of this TCR beta chain was carried out in a study of T cell repertoires in cytomegalovirus infection. Study overall: Public TCR beta signatures were indicative of both CMV infection and a matching HLA type. Study conclusions and caveats: Cumulative public TCR beta family frequency identified CMV carriers with the relevant HLA. What dominated the ex vivo response were HLA-C-restricted CMV-specific TCR beta clonotypes.

In this sample, this clonotype turned up many times. As yet, its antigen is unknown. Per germline, CDR1 SGHTA and CDR2 FQGNSA. V gave up 4 bases and J gave up 4 bases; unmatched junction bases: 10. This CDR3 has 16 residues. One entry per CDR3 protein results from TCRdb running MiXCR on the reads. The top ten hold 6.5% to 10% of the sample, which has some 600,000 distinct CDR3 sequences, 24% seen once. V gene TRBV7-2 combines with J gene TRBJ2-3, with TRBD1 identical over 8 bases. The sequence was collected from a human donor in good health (CMV status not recorded). Some clones in this sample may be carry-over from other donors' samples. The sequencing sample was made of CD8+ T cells from PBMCs. DNA of the CDR3: TGTGCCAGCAGCTCCCCGGACAGGGATGACTCAGATACGCAGTATTTT. The encoded protein is CASSSPDRDDSDTQYF.